The present entry profiles one TCR beta chain with its context. Its specificity is unknown. This sample is drawn from a study of siplizumab effects on memory and regulatory T cells. Study-wide results and limits: The authors did not confirm suppressive function in proliferating Tregs from siplizumab cultures.

Assay used: immunoSEQ multiplex PCR; TCRdb lists only in-frame clones, some missing. The sample has 90,000 to 120,000 clones, 93% seen once. Germline CDR1 reads LNHDA; CDR2 reads SQIVND (reference sequence). The CDR3 has 14 amino acids. The ends lost 8 bases at V and 3 bases at J; junction bases unmatched: 10. This receptor was taken from a human donor in good health. The sequenced material came from Tregs sorted from blood. The chain recombines TRBV19 with TRBJ2-7, with TRBD1 matching 7 bases. The DNA for the CDR3 is TGTGCCAGTTCCGGGACAGCCTTTAACTACGAGCAGTACTTC. Protein product: CASSGTAFNYEQYF.